This record looks at one TCR beta chain sequence and its context. This entry is derived from a study of OX40 agonist ivuxolimab in advanced cancers. Study-level background: Melanoma, hepatocellular carcinoma, head and neck or renal cell cancer occurred in dose-escalation patients. Patients with prior anti-PD-1, anti-PD-L1 or anti-CTLA-4 therapy were eligible; approximately 40% had some.

Clones were sequenced by immunoSEQ multiplex PCR, and TCRdb holds only the in-frame ones, with some missing. The data show 90,000 to 100,000 clones, over 75% seen once. Germline V lookup: CDR1 LGHNT, CDR2 FRNRAP. The CDR3 covers 18 residues. V gave up 5 bases and J gave up 5 bases, with 22 bases separating them. The sample in question was CD4+ or CD8+ T cells sorted from blood, obtained in a trial of the OX40 agonist ivuxolimab. The gene calls are TRBV12-5 and TRBJ2-6, with D perhaps matching TRBD1 (5 bases). The sequence derives from an adult with an advanced solid tumor such as melanoma, head and neck, liver or kidney cancer. The CDR3 is CASGRQYAGQSRANVLTF. For the CDR3, the DNA is TGTGCTAGTGGTAGGCAATATGCAGGACAAAGTCGGGCCAACGTCCTGACTTTC.